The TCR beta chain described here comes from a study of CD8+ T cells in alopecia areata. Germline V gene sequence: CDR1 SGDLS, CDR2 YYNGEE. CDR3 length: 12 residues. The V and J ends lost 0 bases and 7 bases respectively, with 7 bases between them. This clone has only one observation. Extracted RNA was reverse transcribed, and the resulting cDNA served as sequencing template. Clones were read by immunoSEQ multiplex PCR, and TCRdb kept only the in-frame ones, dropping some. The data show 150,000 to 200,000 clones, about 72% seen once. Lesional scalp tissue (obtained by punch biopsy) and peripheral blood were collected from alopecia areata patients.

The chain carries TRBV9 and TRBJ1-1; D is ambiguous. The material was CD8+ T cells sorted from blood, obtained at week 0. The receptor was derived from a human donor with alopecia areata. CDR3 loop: CASSVDGREAFF. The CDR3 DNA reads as TGTGCCAGCAGCGTAGATGGCCGTGAAGCTTTCTTT.